These 2 T cell receptor beta chains were sequenced from one sample in a study of blood T cell repertoires in COVID-19. Profiled with immunoSEQ multiplex PCR; TCRdb holds only in-frame clones, not every one. The data hold hundreds of thousands of clones, with about nine tenths observed a single time. Material for sequencing was PBMCs or T cells enriched from blood (not recorded which). The receptor set was obtained from a woman between 40 and 50 years old who had recovered from COVID-19.

The chain carries TRBV7-6 and TRBJ2-7; TRBD2 matches at 15 bases. Germline V gives CDR1 SGHVS, CDR2 FNYEAQ. CDR3 size: 16 residues. V gave up 6 bases and J gave up 4 bases; unmatched junction bases: 7. This CDR3 reads CASSAGLAGGRYEQYF. The CDR3 DNA is TGTGCCAGCAGTGCGGGACTAGCGGGGGGTAGGTACGAGCAGTACTTC.

The CDR3 region is CASSPGLRTDTQYF. The CDR3 DNA follows: TGTGCCAGCAGCCCCGGACTTCGCACAGATACGCAGTATTTT. V and J are TRBV7-3 and TRBJ2-3, with a weak D call TRBD2 (5 bases). This CDR3 is 14 amino acids long. The germline V and J ends were trimmed by 5 bases and 1 base, with 10 bases remaining between them. Germline CDR1 and CDR2: SGHTA and FQGTGA.